These 6 T cell receptor beta chains share one sample of origin, sequenced in a study of T-cell memory formation after mild COVID-19. MiXCR was run by TCRdb on the 5' RACE reads, yielding one entry per CDR3 protein. The sample records about 140,000 distinct CDR3 sequences, about 14% being singletons. The source material was PBMCs or a T cell subset sorted from them (not recorded which). The receptor source for this set is an adult woman who had mild COVID-19 (a few samples of this study predate the infection). Cell type and time point are not known.

V and J are TRBV24-1 and TRBJ2-2; TRBD2 matches 9 bases. Per germline, CDR1 KGHDR and CDR2 SFDVKD. The CDR3 length is 16 residues. After removal of 7 bases from V and 0 bases from J, the junction contained 5 bases not matched to a gene. The CDR3 is CATRGLAGSNTGELFF. The CDR3 nucleotides are TGTGCCACCAGAGGGCTAGCGGGATCGAACACCGGGGAGCTGTTTTTT.

The table lists this clonotype with a few counts. The V and J genes are TRBV14 and TRBJ1-2; D unclear. The length of the CDR3 is 14 residues. Trimming removed 0 bases at V and 4 bases at J, with 9 bases between. Germline V gene lookup returns CDR1 SGHDN and CDR2 FVKESK. The CDR3 bases are TGTGCCAGCAGCCAAGATTCCGGGAGCTATGGCTACACCTTC. Translated: CASSQDSGSYGYTF.

The chain is built from TRBV5-1 and TRBJ2-5; 7 bases align to TRBD2. Germline CDR1 and CDR2: SGHRS and YFSETQ. V trimming: 3 bases; J trimming: 5 bases; junction bases outside the gene matches: 7. The CDR3 runs to 14 residues. The CDR3 nucleotides are TGCGCCAGCAGCTCCGGGACTACCAGGGAGACCCAGTACTTC. This encodes CASSSGTTRETQYF.

This chain links TRBV9 with TRBJ2-7; D unresolved. There are 14 residues in the CDR3. V was trimmed by 4 bases and J by 6 bases, leaving 17 bases between them. CDR1 is SGDLS and CDR2 is YYNGEE in the germline V gene. This CDR3 reads CASSPGRRVLEQYF. CDR3 nucleotide sequence: TGTGCCAGCAGCCCCGGACGAAGAGTGCTCGAGCAGTACTTC.

This sequence joins TRBV6-1 and TRBJ2-7; D is possibly TRBD2 (5 bases). Trimming stripped 1 base from V and 8 bases from J, with 12 bases between. Germline V gene data show CDR1 as MNHNS and CDR2 as SASEGT. This CDR3 spans 13 amino acids. CDR3 amino acids: CASSEVEDLKQYF. CDR3 coding DNA: TGTGCCAGCAGTGAAGTGGAGGACTTGAAGCAGTACTTC.

In nucleotides, the CDR3 is TGCGCCAGCAGCTTGGTCCCGGGACTGACTACTAACTATGGCTACACCTTC. As protein: CASSLVPGLTTNYGYTF. This chain uses TRBV5-1 with TRBJ1-2; D might be TRBD1 (5 bases). The CDR3 sequence is 17 residues long. The V gene's germline CDR1 is SGHRS and CDR2 YFSETQ. Trimming removed 0 bases from V and 0 bases from J, with 15 bases in between.